This T cell receptor beta chain was captured by sequencing in a study of OX40 agonist ivuxolimab in advanced cancers. The protocol was immunoSEQ multiplex PCR, while the TCRdb copy is restricted to in-frame clones and leaves out a portion. The sample includes fewer than 70,000 clones, under 95% of them seen just once. The ends were cut back, 3 bases at V and 6 bases at J, with 21 bases in the middle. The CDR3 totals 16 residues. Sequenced here: CD4+ or CD8+ T cells sorted from blood, sampled in a trial of the OX40 agonist ivuxolimab. The receptor comes from an adult with an advanced solid tumor such as melanoma, head and neck, liver or kidney cancer. The chain uses TRBV23-1 and TRBJ2-7; TRBD2 might be the D (5 bases). TRBV23-1 is reported as an ORF; its role is uncertain. In nucleotides, the CDR3 is TGCGCCAGCAGTCACCGCACCGGGAACCAATCCGGCGAGCAGTACTTC. Translating it yields CASSHRTGNQSGEQYF.